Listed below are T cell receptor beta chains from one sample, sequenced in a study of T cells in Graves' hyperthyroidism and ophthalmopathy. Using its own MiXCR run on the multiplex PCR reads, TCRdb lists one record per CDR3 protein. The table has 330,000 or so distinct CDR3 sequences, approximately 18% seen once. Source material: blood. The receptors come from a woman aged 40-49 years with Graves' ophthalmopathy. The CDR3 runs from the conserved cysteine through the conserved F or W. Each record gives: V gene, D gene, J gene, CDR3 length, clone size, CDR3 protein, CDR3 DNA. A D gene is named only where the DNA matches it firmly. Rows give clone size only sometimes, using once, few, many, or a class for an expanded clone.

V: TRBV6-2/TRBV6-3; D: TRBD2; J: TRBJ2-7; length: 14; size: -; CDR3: CASKLAGGHYEQYF; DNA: TGTGCCAGCAAACTAGCGGGAGGGCATTACGAGCAGTACTTC
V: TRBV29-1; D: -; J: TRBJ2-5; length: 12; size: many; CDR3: CSVEVQTETQYF; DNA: TGCAGCGTTGAGGTCCAGACTGAGACCCAGTACTTC
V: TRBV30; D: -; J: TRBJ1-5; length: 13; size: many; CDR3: CAWSVDGNQPQHF; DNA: TGTGCCTGGAGTGTAGACGGGAATCAGCCCCAGCATTTT
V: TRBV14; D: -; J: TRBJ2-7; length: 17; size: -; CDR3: CASSRSWGSGTAYEQYF; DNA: TGTGCCAGCAGCCGATCGTGGGGTAGCGGCACAGCCTACGAGCAGTACTTC
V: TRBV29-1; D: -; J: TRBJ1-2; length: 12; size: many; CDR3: CSGQDTNDGYTF; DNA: TGCAGCGGACAGGACACAAATGATGGCTACACCTTC
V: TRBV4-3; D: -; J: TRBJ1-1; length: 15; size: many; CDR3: CASSQDRTAGTEAFF; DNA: TGCGCCAGCAGCCAAGATCGAACAGCTGGGACTGAAGCTTTCTTT
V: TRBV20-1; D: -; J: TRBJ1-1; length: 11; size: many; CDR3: CSARGGYEAFF; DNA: TGCAGTGCTAGGGGCGGCTATGAAGCTTTCTTT
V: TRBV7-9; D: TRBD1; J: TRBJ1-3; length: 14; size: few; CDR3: CASSSSDRGNTIYF; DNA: TGTGCCAGCAGCTCGTCGGACAGGGGAAACACCATATATTTT
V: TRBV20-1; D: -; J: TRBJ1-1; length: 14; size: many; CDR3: CSARVDKYSSEAFF; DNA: TGCAGTGCTAGAGTGGACAAGTATAGTTCTGAAGCTTTCTTT
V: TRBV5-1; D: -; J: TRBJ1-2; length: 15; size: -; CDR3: CASSSPEGSAYGYTF; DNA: TGCGCCAGCAGCTCGCCGGAGGGTTCGGCCTATGGCTACACCTTC
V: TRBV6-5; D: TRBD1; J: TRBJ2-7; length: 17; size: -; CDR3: CASSYSYLPGTVYEQYF; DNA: TGTGCCAGCAGTTACTCCTATCTTCCCGGGACAGTCTACGAGCAGTACTTC
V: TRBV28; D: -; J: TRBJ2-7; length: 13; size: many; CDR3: CASSIPGGEEQYF; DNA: TGTGCCAGCAGTATCCCCGGGGGTGAAGAGCAGTACTTC
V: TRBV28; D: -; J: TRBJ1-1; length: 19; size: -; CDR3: CASSLDFVRFSPLNTEAFF; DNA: TGTGCCAGCAGTTTAGACTTCGTGCGGTTCTCCCCATTGAACACTGAAGCTTTCTTT
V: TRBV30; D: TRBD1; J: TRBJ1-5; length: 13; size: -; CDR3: CAWDRGANQPQHF; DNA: TGTGCCTGGGACAGGGGGGCGAATCAGCCCCAGCATTTT
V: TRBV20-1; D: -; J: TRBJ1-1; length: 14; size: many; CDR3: CSARPGPMNTEAFF; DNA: TGCAGTGCTAGACCAGGGCCAATGAACACTGAAGCTTTCTTT
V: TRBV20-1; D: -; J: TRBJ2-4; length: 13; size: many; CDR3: CSARGLAKNIQYF; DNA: TGCAGTGCTAGAGGCCTAGCCAAAAACATTCAGTACTTC
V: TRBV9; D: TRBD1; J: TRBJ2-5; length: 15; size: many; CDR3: CASSPGTVFWETQYF; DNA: TGTGCCAGCAGCCCAGGGACAGTGTTTTGGGAGACCCAGTACTTC
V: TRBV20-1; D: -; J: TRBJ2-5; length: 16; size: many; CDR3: CSATRMQGGTQETQYF; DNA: TGCAGTGCTACCCGCATGCAGGGGGGAACTCAAGAGACCCAGTACTTC
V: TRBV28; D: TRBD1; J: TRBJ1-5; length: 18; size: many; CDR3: CASSFTGAVIPSNQPQHF; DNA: TGTGCCAGCAGTTTCACAGGGGCCGTAATACCTAGCAATCAGCCCCAGCATTTT
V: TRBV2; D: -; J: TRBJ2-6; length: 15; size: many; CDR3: CASSDLSSGANVLTF; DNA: TGTGCCAGCAGTGACCTGAGCTCTGGGGCCAACGTCCTGACTTTC
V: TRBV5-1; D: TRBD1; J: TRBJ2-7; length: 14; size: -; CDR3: CASRPDRGDYEQYF; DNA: TGCGCCAGCAGACCGGACAGGGGAGACTACGAGCAGTACTTC
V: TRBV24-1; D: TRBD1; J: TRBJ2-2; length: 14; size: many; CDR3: CATTGTGSTGELFF; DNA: TGTGCCACGACCGGGACAGGGAGCACCGGGGAGCTGTTTTTT
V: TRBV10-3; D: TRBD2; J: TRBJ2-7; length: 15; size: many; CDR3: CAISEGTSGSYEQYF; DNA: TGTGCCATCAGTGAAGGGACTAGCGGGAGTTACGAGCAGTACTTC
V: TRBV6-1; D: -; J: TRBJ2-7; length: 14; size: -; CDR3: CASIREAALDEQCF; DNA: TGTGCCAGCATAAGGGAAGCGGCTTTGGACGAGCAGTGCTTC
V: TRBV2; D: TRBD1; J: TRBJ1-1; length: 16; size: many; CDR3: CASSEGTGGQNTEAFF; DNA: TGTGCCAGCAGTGAAGGGACAGGGGGCCAGAACACTGAAGCTTTCTTT
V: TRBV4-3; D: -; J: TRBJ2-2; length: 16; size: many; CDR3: CASSQARGRLTGELFF; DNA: TGCGCCAGCAGCCAAGCCCGTGGACGCCTCACCGGGGAGCTGTTTTTT
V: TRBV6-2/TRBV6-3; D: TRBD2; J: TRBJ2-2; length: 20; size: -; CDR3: CASSYSTSGGPFANTGELSF; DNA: TGTGCCAGCAGTTACTCGACTAGCGGGGGCCCGTTCGCGAACACCGGGGAGCTGTCTTTT
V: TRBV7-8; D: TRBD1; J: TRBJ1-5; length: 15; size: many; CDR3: CASSFRRGLNQPQHF; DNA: TGTGCCAGCAGCTTTCGCAGGGGGCTTAATCAGCCCCAGCATTTT
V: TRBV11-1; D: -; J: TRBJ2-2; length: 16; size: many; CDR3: CASSVPPTANTGELFF; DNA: TGTGCCAGCAGCGTTCCTCCGACAGCTAACACCGGGGAGCTGTTTTTT
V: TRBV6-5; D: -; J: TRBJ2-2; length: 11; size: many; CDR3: CASEKAGELFF; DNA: TGTGCCAGTGAGAAGGCCGGGGAGCTGTTTTTT
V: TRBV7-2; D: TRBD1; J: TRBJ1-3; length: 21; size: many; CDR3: CASPPKKRDRGHFSEGNTIYF; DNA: TGTGCCAGCCCTCCTAAAAAACGGGACAGGGGGCATTTTAGTGAGGGAAACACCATATATTTT
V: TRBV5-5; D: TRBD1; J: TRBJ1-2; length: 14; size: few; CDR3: CASSLYDQGAIYTF; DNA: TGTGCCAGCAGCTTATACGATCAGGGGGCTATCTACACCTTC
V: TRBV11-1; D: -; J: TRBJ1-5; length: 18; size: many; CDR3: CASSLRSAGLYSNQPQHF; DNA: TGTGCCAGCAGCTTAAGGTCGGCAGGCCTCTATAGCAATCAGCCCCAGCATTTT
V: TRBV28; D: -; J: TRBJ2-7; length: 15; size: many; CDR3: CASSLTRESSYEQYF; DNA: TGTGCCAGCAGTCTGACCAGGGAGAGCTCCTACGAGCAGTACTTC
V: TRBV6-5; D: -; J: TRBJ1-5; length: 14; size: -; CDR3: CASSYKRGDQPQHF; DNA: TGTGCCAGCAGTTACAAGAGGGGTGACCAGCCCCAGCATTTT
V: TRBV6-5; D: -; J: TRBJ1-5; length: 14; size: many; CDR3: CASSYSGLNQPQHF; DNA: TGTGCCAGCAGTTACTCGGGACTCAATCAGCCCCAGCATTTT
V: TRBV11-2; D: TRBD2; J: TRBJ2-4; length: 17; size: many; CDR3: CASSLDSRLAGANIQYF; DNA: TGTGCCAGCAGCTTAGATTCCCGACTAGCGGGAGCTAACATTCAGTACTTC
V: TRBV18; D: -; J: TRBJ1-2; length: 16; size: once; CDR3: CASSLGTLPKDYGYTF; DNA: TGTGCCAGCTCACTCGGGACTCTTCCTAAGGACTATGGCTACACCTTC
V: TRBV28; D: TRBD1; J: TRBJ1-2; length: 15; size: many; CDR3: CASSPDRPPGDGYTF; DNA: TGTGCCAGCAGTCCGGACAGGCCCCCAGGGGATGGCTACACCTTC
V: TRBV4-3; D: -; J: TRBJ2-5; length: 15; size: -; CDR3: CASSQDLGEAETQYF; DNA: TGCGCCAGCAGCCAAGACCTAGGGGAGGCAGAGACCCAGTACTTC
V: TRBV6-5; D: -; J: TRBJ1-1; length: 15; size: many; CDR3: CASSYSIQGNTGAFF; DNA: TGTGCCAGCAGTTACTCAATACAAGGGAACACTGGAGCTTTCTTT
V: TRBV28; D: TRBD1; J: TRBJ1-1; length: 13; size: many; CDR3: CASSLGQEVEAFF; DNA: TGTGCCAGCAGTTTAGGACAGGAGGTGGAGGCTTTCTTT
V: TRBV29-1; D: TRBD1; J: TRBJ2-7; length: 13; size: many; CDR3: CSVPGQGSYEQYF; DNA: TGCAGCGTTCCGGGACAGGGGTCCTACGAGCAGTACTTC
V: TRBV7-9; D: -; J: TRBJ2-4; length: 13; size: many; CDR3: CASSLPGVNIQYF; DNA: TGTGCCAGCAGCTTACCAGGGGTTAACATTCAGTACTTC
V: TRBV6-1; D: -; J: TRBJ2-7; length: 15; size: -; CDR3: CASSQLGVLGKEQYF; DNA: TGTGCCAGCAGTCAGTTGGGAGTTCTGGGAAAAGAGCAGTACTTC
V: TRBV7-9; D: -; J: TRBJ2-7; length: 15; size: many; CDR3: CASRTNVGGTYEQYF; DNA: TGTGCCAGCAGGACCAACGTTGGGGGGACCTACGAGCAGTACTTC
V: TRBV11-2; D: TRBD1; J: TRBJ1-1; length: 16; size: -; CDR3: CASSRGGKQGRSEAFF; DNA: TGTGCCAGCAGCCGCGGGGGGAAACAGGGGAGATCTGAAGCTTTCTTT
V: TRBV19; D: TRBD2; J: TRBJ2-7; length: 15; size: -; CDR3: CASSISSGAAYEQCF; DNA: TGTGCCAGTAGTATTAGTAGCGGGGCCGCCTACGAGCAGTGCTTC
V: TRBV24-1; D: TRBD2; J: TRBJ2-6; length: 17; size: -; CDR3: CASSLSGSGSGANVLTF; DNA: TGTGCCTCGAGCCTTAGCGGGAGTGGTTCTGGGGCCAACGTCCTGACTTTC
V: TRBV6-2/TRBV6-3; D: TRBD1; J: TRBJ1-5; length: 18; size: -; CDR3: CASSYPTGTGGHNQPQHF; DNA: TGTGCCAGCAGTTACCCCACCGGGACAGGGGGCCACAATCAGCCCCAGCATTTT
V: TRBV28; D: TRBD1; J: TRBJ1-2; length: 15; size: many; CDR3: CASSSTGGVNYGYTF; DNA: TGTGCCAGCAGTTCAACAGGGGGCGTTAACTATGGCTACACCTTC
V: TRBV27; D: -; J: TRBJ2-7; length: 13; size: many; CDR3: CASSGLNPKEQYF; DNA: TGTGCCAGCTCGGGACTTAATCCCAAAGAGCAGTACTTC
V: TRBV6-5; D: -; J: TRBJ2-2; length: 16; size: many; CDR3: CASSYSSGLVSGELFF; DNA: TGTGCCAGCAGTTACTCTAGCGGTCTAGTATCTGGGGAGCTGTTTTTT